This TCR beta chain was recorded in a study of blood T cell repertoires in COVID-19. Study information: The cDNA or gDNA used as material had been derived from T cells, B-cell-depleted T cells, or PBMCs.

In the authors' methods: Cell counts per sample came from amplifying reference gene primers. Sequencing was performed with immunoSEQ multiplex PCR; in TCRdb, only in-frame clones are kept and a portion is missing. V, J and clone size reflect that table, while D and trimming were determined from the DNA. This table holds 650,000 to 800,000 clones, over 80% found once. The germline CDR1 and CDR2 sequences are SGHTA and FQGTGA. CDR3 length equals 15 residues. The V gene lost 1 base and the J gene lost 3 bases, with 12 bases spanning the gap. Material for sequencing was peripheral blood. This chain joins TRBV7-3 and TRBJ1-1; D remains ambiguous. This TCR was recovered from a woman younger than 30 with acute or convalescent COVID-19. The CDR3 is CASSLSFGGYTEAFF. Here the CDR3 DNA reads TGTGCCAGCAGCTTAAGTTTCGGCGGCTACACTGAAGCTTTCTTT.